This T cell receptor beta chain appears in the sequencing data of a study of Ad26.COV2.S vaccination and SARS-CoV-2 variants. General study points: There was a possibility that the TCR breadth and depth analyses underestimated total T cell responses. Vaccine recipients surpassed placebo recipients in spike-specific TCR breadth.

Sequencing was performed with immunoSEQ multiplex PCR; in TCRdb, only in-frame clones are kept and a portion is missing. The repertoire holds about 350,000 clones, about nine tenths seen once, with 6.4% in the top ten. Germline CDR1 MNHEY, CDR2 SVGEGT. This CDR3 has 14 residues. Trimming took 7 bases from V and 4 from J, leaving 16 bases between them. Concerning this clone: The target antigen is unknown.

The sample's treatment: 15 to 20 received Ad26.COV2.S at low or high dose, single or two shots; about 5 received placebo; per-sample allocation not given. Day 63 after the first vaccine or placebo injection was the time point for sampling. Whoever gave the sample was an adult aged 18-55 years in Boston. Vaccination used an Ad26 vector expressing Wuhan-strain SARS-CoV-2 spike. This receptor was identified in a person between 18 and 60 years old who received the Ad26.COV2.S COVID-19 vaccine or a placebo. V usage is TRBV6-2 or TRBV6-3 and J usage is TRBJ1-2; unclear D gene. This material consisted of peripheral blood, taken in a trial of Ad26.COV2.S vaccine versus placebo. As DNA, the CDR3 is TGTGCCAGCAACCCGGGAGGGTCTACCTATGGCTACACCTTC. It specifies CASNPGGSTYGYTF.